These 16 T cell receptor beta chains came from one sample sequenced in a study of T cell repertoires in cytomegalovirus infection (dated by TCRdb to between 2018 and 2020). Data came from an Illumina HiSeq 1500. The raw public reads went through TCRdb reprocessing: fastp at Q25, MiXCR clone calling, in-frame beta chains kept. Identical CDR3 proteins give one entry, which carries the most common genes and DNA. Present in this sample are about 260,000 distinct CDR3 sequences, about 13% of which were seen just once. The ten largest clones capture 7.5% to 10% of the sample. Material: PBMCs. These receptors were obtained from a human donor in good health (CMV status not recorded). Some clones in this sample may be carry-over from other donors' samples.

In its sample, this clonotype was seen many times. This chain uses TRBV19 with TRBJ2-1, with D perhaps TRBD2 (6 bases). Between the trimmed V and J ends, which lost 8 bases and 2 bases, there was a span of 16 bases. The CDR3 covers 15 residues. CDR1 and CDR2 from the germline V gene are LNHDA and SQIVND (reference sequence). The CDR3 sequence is CASSPRESTYNEQFF. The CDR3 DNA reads TGTGCCAGTTCCCCTCGGGAGTCCACCTACAATGAGCAGTTCTTC.

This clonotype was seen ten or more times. The CDR3, as DNA: TGCGCCAGCAGCCCAGCGGGAGGGCAGGGGGCCAACGTCCTGACTTTC. This codes for CASSPAGGQGANVLTF. This chain joins TRBV5-1 and TRBJ2-6; 10 nucleotides align to TRBD2. In germline, CDR1 is SGHRS, CDR2 YFSETQ. The V gene end was trimmed by 4 bases and the J gene end by 4 bases; junction bases not matched to a gene: 5. The CDR3 is 16 residues long.

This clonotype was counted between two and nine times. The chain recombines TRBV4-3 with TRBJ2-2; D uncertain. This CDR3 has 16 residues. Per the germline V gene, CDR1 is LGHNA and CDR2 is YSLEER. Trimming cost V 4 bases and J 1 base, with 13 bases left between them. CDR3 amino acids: CASSPFSDQNTGELFF. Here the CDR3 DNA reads TGCGCCAGCAGCCCCTTCTCGGACCAGAACACCGGGGAGCTGTTTTTT.

CDR3: CASSRPSGLVWTEAFF. The CDR3 DNA sequence: TGTGCCAGCAGCCGCCCTTCGGGGTTAGTTTGGACTGAAGCTTTCTTT. This sequence joins TRBV7-9 and TRBJ1-1, with no clear D. The CDR3 runs 16 residues. Trimming removed 5 bases at V and 5 bases at J, with 21 bases between. The germline gives CDR1 SEHNR, CDR2 FQNEAQ (reference sequence). The full variable domain, its missing parts supplied by reference TRBV7-9 and TRBJ1-1, is DTGVSQNPRHKITKRGQNVTFRCDPISEHNRLYWYRQTLGQGPEFLTYFQNEAQLEKSRLLSDRFSAERPKGSFSTLEIQRTEQGDSAMYLCASSRPSGLVWTEAFFGQGTRLTVV.

The CDR3 is CASSLFPSSEQFF. CDR3 in DNA: TGCGCCAGCAGCTTGTTCCCCTCCAGCGAGCAGTTCTTC. The chain recombines TRBV5-1 with TRBJ2-1; no firm D call. Trimming shortened V by 1 base and J by 10 bases, and 12 bases separated the two germline ends. The germline V gene encodes CDR1 SGHRS and CDR2 YFSETQ. This CDR3 region has 13 residues.

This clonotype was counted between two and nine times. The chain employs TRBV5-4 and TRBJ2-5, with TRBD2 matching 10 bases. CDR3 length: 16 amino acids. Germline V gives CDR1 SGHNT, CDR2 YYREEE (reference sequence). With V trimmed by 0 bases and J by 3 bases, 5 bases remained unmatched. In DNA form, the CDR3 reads TGTGCCAGCAGCTTGGGCCCTAGCGGGGGTGAAGAGACCCAGTACTTC. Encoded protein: CASSLGPSGGEETQYF.

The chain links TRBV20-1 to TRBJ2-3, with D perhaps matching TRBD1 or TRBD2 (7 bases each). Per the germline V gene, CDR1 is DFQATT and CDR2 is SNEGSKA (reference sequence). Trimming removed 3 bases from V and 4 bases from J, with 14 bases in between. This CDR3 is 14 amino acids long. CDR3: CSASRGGGADTQYF. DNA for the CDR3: TGCAGTGCTAGTCGGGGAGGGGGCGCAGATACGCAGTATTTT.

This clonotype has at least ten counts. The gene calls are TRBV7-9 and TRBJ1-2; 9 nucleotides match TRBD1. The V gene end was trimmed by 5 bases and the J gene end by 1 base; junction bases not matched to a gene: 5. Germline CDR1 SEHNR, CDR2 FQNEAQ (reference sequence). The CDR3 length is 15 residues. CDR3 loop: CASSLRTGVNYGYTF. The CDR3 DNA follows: TGTGCCAGCAGCCTACGGACAGGGGTTAACTATGGCTACACCTTC.

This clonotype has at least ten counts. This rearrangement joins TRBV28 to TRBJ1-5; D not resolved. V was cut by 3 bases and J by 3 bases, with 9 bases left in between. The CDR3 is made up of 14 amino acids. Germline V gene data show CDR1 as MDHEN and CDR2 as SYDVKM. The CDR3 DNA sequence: TGTGCCAGCAGTTTTCGGCATTTCAATCAGCCCCAGCATTTT. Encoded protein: CASSFRHFNQPQHF.

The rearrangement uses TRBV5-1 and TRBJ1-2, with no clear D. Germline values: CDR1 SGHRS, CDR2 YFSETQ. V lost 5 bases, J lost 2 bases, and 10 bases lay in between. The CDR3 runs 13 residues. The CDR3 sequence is CASRFGSNYGYTF. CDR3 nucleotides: TGCGCCAGCAGGTTTGGCAGCAACTATGGCTACACCTTC. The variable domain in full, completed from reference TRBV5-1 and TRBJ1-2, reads KAGVTQTPRYLIKTRGQQVTLSCSPISGHRSVSWYQQTPGQGLQFLFEYFSETQRNKGNFPGRFSGRQFSNSRSEMNVSTLELGDSALYLCASRFGSNYGYTFGSGTRLTVV.

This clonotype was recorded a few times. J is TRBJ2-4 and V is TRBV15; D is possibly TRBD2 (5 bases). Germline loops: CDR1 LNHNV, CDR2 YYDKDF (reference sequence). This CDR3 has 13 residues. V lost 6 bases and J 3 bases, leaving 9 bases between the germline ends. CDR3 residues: CATSREGKNIQYF. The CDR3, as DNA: TGTGCCACCAGTCGGGAAGGCAAAAACATTCAGTACTTC.

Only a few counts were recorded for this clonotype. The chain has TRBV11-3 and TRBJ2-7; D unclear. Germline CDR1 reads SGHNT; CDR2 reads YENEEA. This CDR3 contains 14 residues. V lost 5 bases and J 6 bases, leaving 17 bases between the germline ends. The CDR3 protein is CASSPWGTVSEQYF. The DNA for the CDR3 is TGTGCCAGCAGCCCCTGGGGAACAGTGAGCGAGCAGTACTTC.

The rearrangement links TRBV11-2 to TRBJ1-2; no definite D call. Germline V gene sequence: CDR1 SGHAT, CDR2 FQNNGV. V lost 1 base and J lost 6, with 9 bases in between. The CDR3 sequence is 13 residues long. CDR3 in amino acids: CASSLVQAHGYTF. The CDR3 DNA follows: TGTGCCAGCAGCTTAGTCCAGGCCCATGGCTACACCTTC.

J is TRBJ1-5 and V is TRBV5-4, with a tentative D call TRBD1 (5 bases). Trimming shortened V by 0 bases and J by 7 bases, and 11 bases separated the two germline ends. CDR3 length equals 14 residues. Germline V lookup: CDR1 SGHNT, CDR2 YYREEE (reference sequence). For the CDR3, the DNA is TGTGCCAGCAGCTTGGGGGGCGACGGGCAGCCCCAGCATTTT. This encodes CASSLGGDGQPQHF.

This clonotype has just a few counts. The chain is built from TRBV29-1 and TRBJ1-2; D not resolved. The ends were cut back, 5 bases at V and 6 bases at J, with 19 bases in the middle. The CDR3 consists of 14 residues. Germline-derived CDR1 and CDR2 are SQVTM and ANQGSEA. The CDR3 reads CSVLTSLGGDGYTF. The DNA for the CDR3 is TGCAGCGTTTTAACAAGCCTGGGCGGAGATGGCTACACCTTC.

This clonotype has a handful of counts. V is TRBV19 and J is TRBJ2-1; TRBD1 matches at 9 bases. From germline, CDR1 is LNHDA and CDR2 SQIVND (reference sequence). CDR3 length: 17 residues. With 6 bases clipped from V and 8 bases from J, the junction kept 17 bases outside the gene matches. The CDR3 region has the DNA TGTGCCAGTAGCCCCAGGACAGGGGAATATTTTGGGGATGAGCAGTTCTTC. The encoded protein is CASSPRTGEYFGDEQFF. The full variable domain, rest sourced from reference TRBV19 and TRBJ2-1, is DGGITQSPKYLFRKEGQNVTLSCEQNLNHDAMYWYRQDPGQGLRLIYYSQIVNDFQKGDIAEGYSVSREKKESFPLTVTSAQKNPTAFYLCASSPRTGEYFGDEQFFGPGTRLTVL.